These 18 T cell receptor beta chains were all obtained from the same sample, sequenced in a study of a mutant IDH1 vaccine in newly diagnosed glioma. The antigens for these receptors are not known. Indicated time point: week 35, safety follow-up. The investigators gave 300 ug of mutant IDH1 20-mer peptide in each vaccine dose, together with topical imiquimod. The method was immunoSEQ multiplex PCR; TCRdb's version includes in-frame clones alone and lacks a portion of them. The table records 25,000 to 40,000 clones, 65% to 85% of them present only once. The sample here was PBMCs, taken from a glioma patient whose treatment included an IDH1 peptide vaccine. Receptors originate from a young woman with glioma. Some clones in this sample may be carry-over from other donors' samples.

The chain combines TRBV30 with TRBJ1-4; 10 bases are a match to TRBD1. The germline V gene has CDR1 GTSNPN and CDR2 SVGIG (reference sequence). The CDR3 runs to 15 residues. V was pared by 2 bases and J by 8 bases, with 8 bases of the junction left unmatched. In nucleotides, the CDR3 is TGTGCCTGGAGTAGGGGACAGGGGATTTTCGAAAAACTGTTTTTT. Its protein is CAWSRGQGIFEKLFF. The full variable domain, its missing parts supplied by reference TRBV30 and TRBJ1-4, is SQTIHQWPATLVQPVGSPLSLECTVEGTSNPNLYWYRQAAGRGLQLLFYSVGIGQISSEVPQNLSASRPQDRQFILSSKKLLLSDSGFYLCAWSRGQGIFEKLFFGSGTQLSVL.

Comment on this clone: The junction and the germline gene differ at one end; a read error may be behind it. The chain has TRBV7-7 and TRBJ2-5, with D tentatively TRBD2 (6 bases). The CDR3 is made up of 14 amino acids. The germline V gene encodes CDR1 SSHAT and CDR2 FNYEAQ (reference sequence). CDR3 region: CASSTGGSTETQYF. In DNA form, the CDR3 reads TGTGCTAGCAGCACCGGGGGTAGCACAGAGACCCAGTACTTC.

This chain links TRBV7-8 with TRBJ2-7; D uncertain. The V and J ends lost 5 bases and 2 bases respectively, with 7 bases between them. Germline CDR1 is SGHVS and CDR2 is FQNEAQ. CDR3 length: 12 residues. CDR3 loop: CASSKTAYEQYF. CDR3 coding DNA: TGTGCCAGCAGCAAAACGGCCTACGAGCAGTACTTC.

The rearrangement uses TRBV7-2 and TRBJ1-2; tentative D call: TRBD1 (5 bases). The germline CDR1 and CDR2 sequences are SGHTA and FQGNSA. Trimming took off 3 bases at V and 3 bases at J, with 11 bases between the two ends. The CDR3 is 14 amino acids. In DNA, the CDR3 is TGTGCCAGCAGCTTCAACCAGGGAGACTATGGCTACACCTTC. It is translated as CASSFNQGDYGYTF. Looking up the rest from reference TRBV7-2 and TRBJ1-2 gives the full variable domain: GAGVSQSPSNKVTEKGKDVELRCDPISGHTALYWYRQSLGQGLEFLIYFQGNSAPDKSGLPSDRFSAERTGGSVSTLTIQRTQQEDSAVYLCASSFNQGDYGYTFGSGTRLTVV.

The CDR3 here is CASSGQGRQPQHF. Written as DNA, the CDR3 is TGTGCCAGCAGTGGACAGGGGCGGCAGCCCCAGCATTTT. The genes are TRBV27 and TRBJ1-5, with 9 positions matching TRBD1. From germline, CDR1 is MNHEY and CDR2 SMNVEV (reference sequence). CDR3 length: 13 amino acids. V lost 5 bases to trimming and J lost 7 bases; unmatched junction nucleotides: 3.

This chain links TRBV29-1 with TRBJ2-3, with D tentatively TRBD1 (5 bases). V dropped 5 bases and J dropped 9 bases, with 15 bases sitting between them. The CDR3 has 12 amino acids. Germline V lookup: CDR1 SQVTM, CDR2 ANQGSEA. In DNA, the CDR3 is TGCAGCGTTCCCGCAGGGCAAGGCACGCAGTATTTT. Residues: CSVPAGQGTQYF.

This rearrangement joins TRBV7-2 to TRBJ2-7; D not resolved. The CDR3 runs 11 residues. Trimming stripped 5 bases from V and 3 bases from J, with 5 bases between. Per germline, CDR1 SGHTA and CDR2 FQGNSA. In nucleotides, the CDR3 is TGTGCCAGCAGCCAGCACTACGAGCAGTACTTC. Translated, it gives CASSQHYEQYF.

By its share, this clone is medium-sized. This chain uses TRBV2 with TRBJ1-1; weak D call: TRBD1 (5 bases). Germline loops: CDR1 SNHLY, CDR2 FYNNEI. The CDR3 is made up of 11 amino acids. V lost 4 bases, J lost 11 bases, and 11 bases lay in between. The CDR3 DNA is TGTGCCAGCAGTGTTGGGGGGAGGGCTTTCTTT. Protein product: CASSVGGRAFF.

The genes are TRBV28 and TRBJ1-4; no definite D call. Looked up from germline, CDR1 is MDHEN and CDR2 is SYDVKM. Trimming removed 1 base at V and 14 bases at J, with 11 bases between. The length of the CDR3 is 12 residues. This chain's CDR3 is CASSLFGVGLFF. Here the CDR3 DNA reads TGTGCCAGCAGTTTATTCGGGGTAGGGCTGTTTTTT.

V usage is TRBV28 and J usage is TRBJ1-2; no definite D call. Trimming took 9 bases from V and 2 from J, leaving 7 bases between them. CDR3 length equals 11 residues. Germline V gene sequence: CDR1 MDHEN, CDR2 SYDVKM. In DNA, the CDR3 is TGTGCCAGTGAATCGAACTATGGCTACACCTTC. The encoded protein is CASESNYGYTF.

The V call is TRBV4-1, the J call TRBJ1-2, with 9 bases identical to TRBD1. The germline gives CDR1 MGHRA, CDR2 YSYEKL. Trimming at V came to 1 base and at J to 7 bases, leaving 7 bases not matched to a gene. This CDR3 is 15 amino acids long. CDR3 nucleotides: TGCGCCAGCAGCCAAGCCCCACAGGGGGCGGGTGGCTACACCTTC. It translates to CASSQAPQGAGGYTF.

This clone was counted between two and nine times. The V gene is TRBV9, the J gene TRBJ2-5, with D possibly matching TRBD2 (5 bases). Germline CDR1 SGDLS, CDR2 YYNGEE. CDR3 length equals 14 residues. The V end was cut by 3 bases, the J end by 5 bases, with 14 bases between. The CDR3 loop reads CASSDGGHRETQYF. CDR3 sequence (DNA): TGTGCCAGCAGCGACGGAGGCCATAGGGAGACCCAGTACTTC.

V gene TRBV29-1 combines with J gene TRBJ1-2; D may be TRBD1 (6 bases). Trimming pared 1 base from V and 5 bases from J, leaving 11 bases between. CDR1 is SQVTM and CDR2 is ANQGSEA in the germline V gene. This CDR3 is built from 13 residues. DNA for the CDR3: TGCAGCGTTGAAGGGGAAGGGGGGTATGGCTACACCTTC. Translation gives CSVEGEGGYGYTF. Full variable domain (remainder filled in from reference TRBV29-1 and TRBJ1-2): SAVISQKPSRDICQRGTSLTIQCQVDSQVTMMFWYRQQPGQSLTLIATANQGSEATYESGFVIDKFPISRPNLTFSTLTVSNMSPEDSSIYLCSVEGEGGYGYTFGSGTRLTVV.

The chain employs TRBV19 and TRBJ1-5; D is undetermined. CDR1 is LNHDA and CDR2 is SQIVND in the germline V gene (reference sequence). The CDR3 consists of 15 residues. With 6 bases removed from V and 7 bases from J, the gap between germline ends came to 19 bases. CDR3 DNA sequence: TGTGCCAGTAGCCGAACCTCAGGAGATTACCAGCCCCAGCATTTT. Amino acids: CASSRTSGDYQPQHF.

The chain joins TRBV19 to TRBJ1-5, with unresolved D. The CDR3 sequence is 16 residues long. Deletions cut 1 base from V and 13 bases from J, with 23 bases between. In germline, CDR1 is LNHDA, CDR2 SQIVND (reference sequence). This CDR3 is CASSIASGGLAEQQHF. CDR3 coding DNA: TGTGCCAGTAGTATAGCATCCGGTGGGCTTGCGGAACAGCAGCATTTT.

The chain employs TRBV9 and TRBJ2-2, with 10 bases that match TRBD2. Germline loops: CDR1 SGDLS, CDR2 YYNGEE. V shed 2 bases and J 6 bases; nucleotides not matched to a gene: 10. This CDR3 contains 17 residues. CDR3: CASSVFQREGLSGELFF. CDR3 DNA sequence: TGTGCCAGCAGCGTCTTCCAGCGGGAGGGCCTTTCCGGGGAGCTGTTTTTT.

This chain connects TRBV27 to TRBJ2-7; a weak D match, TRBD1 (6 bases). The CDR3 sequence is 14 residues long. Deletions cut 4 bases from V and 3 bases from J, with 13 bases between. Germline V gene data show CDR1 as MNHEY and CDR2 as SMNVEV (reference sequence). The CDR3 DNA follows: TGTGCCAGCAGTTCTGTGACAGGTCGCTACGAGCAGTACTTC. Residues: CASSSVTGRYEQYF.

The chain links TRBV6-6 to TRBJ1-1, with a possible D match to TRBD1 (6 bases). In germline, CDR1 is MNHNY, CDR2 SVGAGI (reference sequence). This CDR3 has 16 residues. Trimming removed 2 bases at V and 6 bases at J, with 19 bases between. CDR3 sequence: CASSYLPGQRLPEAFF. CDR3 nucleotide sequence: TGTGCCAGCAGTTACCTTCCGGGACAAAGGCTTCCTGAAGCTTTCTTT.